Presented here are 8 T cell receptor beta chains from one specimen sequenced in a study of regulatory T cells in long-lasting Graves disease. The time point denotes: persistent/refractory GD, antithyroid drugs over 5 years with positive TRAb. Scientists built the TCR library using RNA that was extracted from PBMCs. Building the TCR beta libraries relied on iRepertoire HTBI primers, and CDR3 regions underwent Arm-PCR. TCRdb processed the multiplex PCR reads anew with MiXCR; each CDR3 protein has one entry. This table has some 370,000 distinct CDR3 sequences, less than 30% appearing once. This specimen consisted of peripheral blood mononuclear cells (PBMCs), obtained when the disease was refractory, from a patient treated with antithyroid drugs. The source of these receptors is a woman aged 35 to 49 with Graves disease.

This clonotype appeared a few times. The DNA for the CDR3 is TGCAGCGTTGTGGGCGGGCGGAAGGCAGGCCACGAGCAGTACTTC. Protein: CSVVGGRKAGHEQYF. V usage is TRBV29-1 and J usage is TRBJ2-7; D may be TRBD2 (5 bases). Trimming took 4 bases from V and 5 from J, leaving 21 bases between them. CDR3 size: 15 residues. Germline CDR1 and CDR2: SQVTM and ANQGSEA.

CDR3 region: CASSYARGDTQYF. The CDR3 nucleotides are TGTGCCAGCAGTTACGCGAGGGGAGATACGCAGTATTTT. This chain joins TRBV12-3 or TRBV12-4 and TRBJ2-3; TRBD1 or TRBD2 may be the D gene (5 bases each). This CDR3 contains 13 residues. Trimming took off 4 bases at V and 5 bases at J, with 10 bases between the two ends.

The V and J genes are TRBV28 and TRBJ1-1; 8 positions agree with TRBD1. The J segment lost 5 bases and the V segment lost 6 bases, leaving 8 bases of the junction unmatched. Germline V lookup: CDR1 MDHEN, CDR2 SYDVKM. The CDR3 contains 14 residues. The CDR3 is CASRPGGIRTEAFF. CDR3 in DNA: TGTGCCAGCAGACCAGGGGGCATACGGACTGAAGCTTTCTTT.

This clonotype was observed a few times. The chain uses TRBV28 and TRBJ2-1, with a weak D call TRBD2 (6 bases). This CDR3 region has 14 residues. V lost 2 bases and J lost 2, with 7 bases in between. Germline CDR1 is MDHEN and CDR2 is SYDVKM. CDR3 region: CASSLGTPYNEQFF. The CDR3 bases are TGTGCCAGCAGTTTAGGGACTCCCTACAATGAGCAGTTCTTC.

As concerns this clonotype: This may be a read error: a much more frequent sequence differs by one nucleotide. This chain joins TRBV6-5 and TRBJ1-3; 8 bases match TRBD1. Losses at the gene ends were 0 bases for V and 8 bases for J; bases not matched to a gene: 6. Germline V CDR1 and CDR2: MNHEY, SVGAGI. This CDR3 has 15 residues. DNA of the CDR3: TGTGCCAGCAGTTACTCCTGGGACAGGAGTGACACCATATATTTT. Translation: CASSYSWDRSDTIYF.

This clonotype was counted at least ten times. This sequence joins TRBV7-6 and TRBJ2-2, with TRBD2 matching 8 bases. With V trimmed by 4 bases and J by 1 base, 5 bases remained unmatched. Germline CDR1 and CDR2: SGHVS and FNYEAQ. The CDR3 is 16 residues long. The chain's CDR3 is CASSWGGRLNTGELFF. CDR3 DNA sequence: TGTGCCAGCAGCTGGGGCGGGAGGCTGAACACCGGGGAGCTGTTTTTT.

V and J are TRBV27 and TRBJ1-1, with a weak D call TRBD1 (5 bases). The CDR3 length is 11 residues. Germline V gene data show CDR1 as MNHEY and CDR2 as SMNVEV (reference sequence). Deletions cut 4 bases from V and 11 bases from J, with 11 bases between. This CDR3 is CASSSGEGAFF. CDR3 sequence (DNA): TGTGCCAGCAGTTCGGGGGAGGGGGCTTTCTTT.

This clonotype appeared many times. The chain combines TRBV28 with TRBJ1-1, with D uncertain. Germline lookup yields CDR1 MDHEN and CDR2 SYDVKM. Trimming took 5 bases from V and 0 from J, leaving 16 bases between them. This CDR3 has 16 amino acids. CDR3 nucleotide sequence: TGTGCCAGCAGTCCTCGGTTAGGGAAGATGAACACTGAAGCTTTCTTT. It encodes CASSPRLGKMNTEAFF.